One sample yielded the 30 T cell receptor beta chains listed below, sequenced in a study of T cell responses to AZD1222 COVID-19 vaccine. The protocol was immunoSEQ multiplex PCR, while the TCRdb copy is restricted to in-frame clones and leaves out a portion. The sample gives 110,000 to 150,000 clones, about 94% of which show up once; about 3.7% is in the top ten. Sequenced here: peripheral blood, sampled on day 0 of AZD1222 vaccination. The receptors were gathered from an adult in good health.

The rearrangement links TRBV1 to TRBJ2-7; the table's D gene call, TRBD2, was not cross checked with the DNA. TRBV1 is annotated as a pseudogene. The length of the CDR3 is 17 residues. The CDR3 loop reads CTSSRRGSGRSFYEQYF. The CDR3 DNA sequence: TGCACCAGCAGCCGCCGGGGGAGCGGGAGGTCCTTCTACGAGCAGTACTTC.

The chain combines TRBV7-7 with TRBJ1-1; no firm D call. Germline loops: CDR1 SSHAT, CDR2 FNYEAQ (reference sequence). This CDR3 region has 13 residues. Deletions cut 5 bases from V and 2 bases from J, with 9 bases between. The CDR3: CASSPVLNTEAFF. DNA for the CDR3: TGTGCCAGCAGCCCCGTTCTCAACACTGAAGCTTTCTTT.

This clone appeared a single time. The chain recombines TRBV19 with TRBJ1-5; TRBD1 matches 7 bases. This CDR3 comprises 17 residues. Germline trimming cut 2 bases from V and 6 bases from J; bases unmatched to any gene: 13. Per the germline V gene, CDR1 is LNHDA and CDR2 is SQIVND (reference sequence). The chain's CDR3 is CASSIRPGQSESQPQHF. In DNA form, the CDR3 reads TGTGCCAGTAGTATAAGACCGGGACAGTCTGAGAGTCAGCCCCAGCATTTT.

The chain carries TRBV21-1 and TRBJ1-1. TRBV21-1 is designated a pseudogene. The CDR3 has 12 amino acids. In nucleotides, the CDR3 is TGTGCCAGCAGCGAGGCTAGCACTGAAGCTTTCTTT. Its translation is CASSEASTEAFF.

CDR3 sequence (DNA): TGTGCCAGCAGTCTCGCCGGGGTTGAAAAACTGTTTTTT. This encodes CASSLAGVEKLFF. The rearrangement uses TRBV12-3 or TRBV12-4 and TRBJ1-4; D uncertain. The CDR3 extends over 13 amino acids. Trimming left V 5 bases short and J 7 bases short, with 11 bases between.

The rearrangement links TRBV5-1 to TRBJ2-1; no definite D call. Germline CDR1 is SGHRS and CDR2 is YFSETQ. The CDR3 spans 13 residues. V was clipped by 6 bases and J by 6 bases, with 13 bases between them. In DNA, the CDR3 is TGCGCCAGCACCCTCGTTCCCCCCAATGAGCAGTTCTTC. It translates to CASTLVPPNEQFF.

This clone was observed once. This CDR3 is CASSEGQSSYNSPLHF. As DNA, the CDR3 is TGTGCCAGCAGCGAAGGACAGAGCTCCTATAATTCACCCCTCCACTTT. V usage is TRBV9 and J usage is TRBJ1-6, with a tentative D call TRBD1 (6 bases). CDR3 length equals 16 residues. The germline V and J ends were trimmed by 3 bases and 0 bases, with 10 bases remaining between them. CDR1 is SGDLS and CDR2 is YYNGEE in the germline V gene.

This clone was seen a few times. This sequence joins TRBV28 and TRBJ2-1; 8 positions agree with TRBD1. CDR3 size: 19 residues. Trimming took 6 bases from V and 9 from J; bases not matched to a gene: 25. Germline CDR1 MDHEN, CDR2 SYDVKM. CDR3 coding DNA: TGTGCCAGCAGACCCGGACAGGGTACACCCGATTGGGTTGGGGGTGAGCAGTTCTTC. This codes for CASRPGQGTPDWVGGEQFF.

The CDR3 coding sequence is TGCGCCAGCAGACAACCCGGGGGAGCCTACGAGCAGTACTTC. This encodes CASRQPGGAYEQYF. V gene TRBV5-1 combines with J gene TRBJ2-7; possibly TRBD2 for D (6 bases). Germline assignment: CDR1 SGHRS and CDR2 YFSETQ. V lost 5 bases, J lost 2 bases, and 14 bases lay in between. There are 14 residues in the CDR3.

CDR3 region: CASSPPGVGIPQHF. CDR3 in DNA: TGTGCCAGCAGCCCCCCCGGGGTTGGTATACCCCAGCATTTT. This chain joins TRBV7-9 and TRBJ1-5, with D unresolved. Trimming cost V 5 bases and J 10 bases, with 18 bases left between them. CDR1 and CDR2 from the germline V gene are SEHNR and FQNEAQ (reference sequence). The CDR3 runs 14 residues.

The gene calls are TRBV5-1 and TRBJ1-1; D gene ambiguous. V lost 4 bases and J 5 bases, leaving 12 bases between the germline ends. This CDR3 spans 13 amino acids. Germline V gene sequence: CDR1 SGHRS, CDR2 YFSETQ. CDR3 residues: CASSEGSGTEAFF. CDR3 coding DNA: TGCGCCAGCAGCGAGGGCAGTGGGACTGAAGCTTTCTTT.

In regard to this clone: The same CDR3 arises from other DNA sequences in this sample as well. CDR3: CASSATNEKLFF. CDR3 nucleotides: TGTGCCAGCTCTGCAACTAATGAAAAACTGTTTTTT. The chain links TRBV18 to TRBJ1-4, with unresolved D. Trimming removed 6 bases at V and 0 bases at J, with 2 bases between. This CDR3 has 12 residues. The germline CDR1 and CDR2 sequences are KGHSH and LQKENI.

J is TRBJ1-2 and V is TRBV28; D possibly corresponds to TRBD1 (5 bases). The CDR3 consists of 14 residues. Germline CDR1 and CDR2: MDHEN and SYDVKM. Trimming stripped 8 bases from V and 7 bases from J, with 20 bases between. The CDR3 loop reads CASRPAGELSGYTF. DNA for the CDR3: TGTGCCAGCCGCCCGGCGGGGGAGCTAAGTGGCTACACCTTC.

This chain uses TRBV9 with TRBJ2-2; 9 positions match TRBD2. With 3 bases clipped from V and 3 bases from J, the junction kept 9 bases outside the gene matches. This CDR3 has 17 amino acids. Germline values: CDR1 SGDLS, CDR2 YYNGEE. The CDR3 sequence is CASSDTSAGGDTGELFF. The CDR3 DNA is TGTGCCAGCAGCGACACATCAGCGGGAGGAGACACCGGGGAGCTGTTTTTT.

V usage is TRBV5-6 and J usage is TRBJ2-2; D unclear. The CDR3 contains 14 residues. The V and J ends lost 7 bases and 2 bases respectively, with 12 bases between them. CDR1 SGHDT and CDR2 YYEEEE come from the germline V gene. CDR3 nucleotides: TGTGCCAGCTTACAGTCTTATAACACCGGGGAGCTGTTTTTT. Encoded protein: CASLQSYNTGELFF.

This chain links TRBV6-5 with TRBJ2-1; 7 positions match TRBD1. The CDR3 is made up of 14 amino acids. V was clipped by 9 bases and J by 3 bases; unmatched bases: 8. Germline values: CDR1 MNHEY, CDR2 SVGAGI. This chain's CDR3 is CASSRTGLYNEQFF. The CDR3 nucleotides read TGTGCCAGTTCACGGACAGGTCTCTACAATGAGCAGTTCTTC.

The J gene is TRBJ2-2, the V gene TRBV13; 7 bases match TRBD2. The CDR3 totals 14 residues. Germline trimming cut 5 bases from V and 3 bases from J; bases unmatched to any gene: 3. Germline V gene data show CDR1 as PRHDT and CDR2 as FYEKMQ (reference sequence). CDR3 nucleotide sequence: TGTGCCAGCAGCCCCCTAGCGGACACCGGGGAGCTGTTTTTT. Protein product: CASSPLADTGELFF.

V usage is TRBV19 and J usage is TRBJ2-6; TRBD1 matches at 10 bases. The germline V gene has CDR1 LNHDA and CDR2 SQIVND (reference sequence). V lost 3 bases and J lost 0; bases outside the gene matches: 2. The CDR3 length is 17 residues. The chain's CDR3 is CASSMGDRGSGANVLTF. The CDR3 region has the DNA TGTGCCAGTAGTATGGGGGACAGGGGCTCTGGGGCCAACGTCCTGACTTTC.

The V and J genes are TRBV19 and TRBJ1-4; D remains unclear. V lost 3 bases, J lost 7 bases, and 9 bases lay in between. The CDR3 is 13 residues long. The germline gives CDR1 LNHDA, CDR2 SQIVND (reference sequence). The CDR3: CASSIGSAEKLFF. CDR3 DNA sequence: TGTGCCAGTAGTATCGGGTCCGCTGAAAAACTGTTTTTT.

This clone has only one observation. The V gene is TRBV5-1, the J gene TRBJ1-2, with D possibly being TRBD1 (6 bases). V was cut by 0 bases and J by 3 bases, with 12 bases left in between. This CDR3 is built from 15 residues. From germline, CDR1 is SGHRS and CDR2 YFSETQ. CDR3 sequence (DNA): TGCGCCAGCAGCTTGGGGGGGCACAGGGACTATGGCTACACCTTC. Amino acid sequence: CASSLGGHRDYGYTF.

This clone was observed once. The chain combines TRBV27 with TRBJ2-3; TRBD1 or TRBD2 may be the D gene (5 bases each). The germline CDR1 and CDR2 sequences are MNHEY and SMNVEV (reference sequence). This CDR3 is built from 15 residues. V shed 4 bases and J shed 5 bases, with 16 bases lying between them. CDR3: CASSSRGPWVDTQYF. For the CDR3, the DNA is TGTGCCAGCAGTTCCCGGGGCCCCTGGGTAGATACGCAGTATTTT.

This clone was seen only once. The gene calls are TRBV6-5 and TRBJ2-1, with D uncertain. Germline CDR1 reads MNHEY; CDR2 reads SVGAGI. The V end lost 2 bases, the J end lost 0 bases, and 5 bases lay between the germline ends. The CDR3 runs 14 residues. CDR3 sequence reads: CASSYTRSYNEQFF. The CDR3 nucleotides read TGTGCCAGCAGTTACACCCGCTCCTACAATGAGCAGTTCTTC.

V is TRBV7-8 and J is TRBJ2-7, with TRBD1 matching 7 bases. Germline values: CDR1 SGHVS, CDR2 FQNEAQ. This CDR3 is 15 amino acids long. Unmatched junction bases numbered 7, after V lost 2 bases and J lost 3 bases. As DNA, the CDR3 is TGTGCCAGCAGCTTATTAGGTCAGGGGGTCTACGAGCAGTACTTC. Protein: CASSLLGQGVYEQYF.

The rearrangement joins TRBV27 to TRBJ2-6; D gene unclear. Deletions cut 2 bases from V and 2 bases from J, with 19 bases between. The CDR3 is 19 amino acids. Per germline, CDR1 MNHEY and CDR2 SMNVEV (reference sequence). CDR3 sequence: CASSLTPWQEPTGANVLTF. The DNA for the CDR3 is TGTGCCAGCAGTTTAACCCCCTGGCAGGAACCCACTGGGGCCAACGTCCTGACTTTC.

This chain joins TRBV6-5 and TRBJ2-2; D remains unclear. Trimming cost V 2 bases and J 9 bases, with 10 bases left between them. CDR1 is MNHEY, CDR2 SVGAGI, per germline. CDR3 length equals 13 residues. CDR3 bases: TGTGCCAGCAGTTACGACCCCTACCGGGAGCTGTTTTTT. Translation: CASSYDPYRELFF.

The chain recombines TRBV29-1 with TRBJ2-7; TRBD2 is a possible D gene (6 bases). Trimming removed 4 bases from V and 1 base from J, with 14 bases in between. The CDR3 is 14 amino acids. Looked up from germline, CDR1 is SQVTM and CDR2 is ANQGSEA. The CDR3 sequence: CSVGGLSGSYEQYF. The CDR3 region has the DNA TGCAGCGTTGGGGGCCTTAGCGGTTCCTACGAGCAGTACTTC.

The rearrangement joins TRBV5-6 to TRBJ1-1, with a weak D call TRBD1 (6 bases). The CDR3 contains 12 residues. V gave up 0 bases and J gave up 10 bases, with 10 bases separating them. The germline V gene has CDR1 SGHDT and CDR2 YYEEEE. The CDR3 DNA reads TGTGCCAGCAGCTTGGTGACAGGCCGAGCTTTCTTT. Translation gives CASSLVTGRAFF. The variable domain in full, completed from reference TRBV5-6 and TRBJ1-1, reads DAGVTQSPTHLIKTRGQQVTLRCSPKSGHDTVSWYQQALGQGPQFIFQYYEEEERQRGNFPDRFSGHQFPNYSSELNVNALLLGDSALYLCASSLVTGRAFFGQGTRLTVV.

This clone has just one count. The rearrangement links TRBV11-2 to TRBJ1-1; no clear D gene. CDR1 is SGHAT, CDR2 FQNNGV, per germline. The CDR3 runs 12 residues. Between the trimmed V and J ends, which lost 5 bases and 9 bases, there was a span of 13 bases. CDR3 nucleotide sequence: TGTGCCAGCAGCCGTGACGGCCAGAAAGCTTTCTTT. Its translation is CASSRDGQKAFF.

V is TRBV2 and J is TRBJ2-7; 8 nucleotides match TRBD1. V dropped 4 bases and J dropped 3; count of bases not matched to a gene: 14. The length of the CDR3 is 17 residues. Germline V lookup: CDR1 SNHLY, CDR2 FYNNEI. Written as DNA, the CDR3 is TGTGCCAGCAGTGGGGGGACAGGTGGATACGCTTACTACGAGCAGTACTTC. Encoded protein: CASSGGTGGYAYYEQYF. The variable domain in full, completed from reference TRBV2 and TRBJ2-7, reads EPEVTQTPSHQVTQMGQEVILRCVPISNHLYFYWYRQILGQKVEFLVSFYNNEISEKSEIFDDQFSVERPDGSNFTLKIRSTKLEDSAMYFCASSGGTGGYAYYEQYFGPGTRLTVT.

The CDR3 loop is CASSATGTGAGNTIYF. The CDR3 region has the DNA TGTGCCAGCAGTGCTACCGGGACAGGGGCTGGAAACACCATATATTTT. This rearrangement joins TRBV6-1 to TRBJ1-3, with TRBD1 matching 10 bases. The CDR3 sequence is 16 residues long. The germline gives CDR1 MNHNS, CDR2 SASEGT. Trimming cost V 4 bases and J 2 bases; bases outside gene matches: 5.